This TCR beta chain is drawn from a study of lymphopenia after photon versus proton radiotherapy. General study points: Oligoclonal CD8+ Temra expansion after nadir drove photon patients' diversity drop. Larger post-nadir TCR diversity loss correlated inversely with survival in deceased patients.

Concerning this clone: Its antigen is still unknown.

Data came from immunoSEQ multiplex PCR; TCRdb stores just in-frame clones and leaves some out. The table has 25,000 to 40,000 clones, over 75% seen once. Germline trimming cut 6 bases from V and 2 bases from J; bases unmatched to any gene: 6. The CDR3 length is 15 residues. In germline, CDR1 is SEHNR, CDR2 FQNEAQ (reference sequence). The chain joins TRBV7-9 to TRBJ1-5; TRBD1 matches at 8 bases. This TCR came from an older woman with pancreatic cancer. The source material was peripheral blood, sampled from a patient treated with proton-based radiotherapy. CDR3 sequence reads: CASSADRGGNQPQHF. The CDR3 DNA sequence: TGTGCCAGCAGTGCAGACAGGGGTGGCAATCAGCCCCAGCATTTT.